The clone carrying this T cell receptor (beta chain) has a handful of counts. Its antigen is unidentified. Germline loops: CDR1 MNHEY, CDR2 SVGAGI. Between the trimmed V and J ends, which lost 6 bases and 0 bases, there was a span of 9 bases. The CDR3 is made up of 14 amino acids. The data were taken from a study of beta chain features in type 1 diabetes. Regarding the study as a whole: In all four CD4+ subsets, TCRB CDR3 length was significantly, moderately reduced in type 1 diabetes.

Investigators reverse transcribed all isolated RNA, so they sequenced expressed TCRB transcripts. The data were produced by immunoSEQ multiplex PCR, yet TCRdb's version contains in-frame clones alone and is incomplete. The data show 95,000 to 150,000 clones, with roughly 17% seen just once and less than 3% held by the top ten. The sequenced sample was central memory CD4+ T cells from blood. J is TRBJ2-1 and V is TRBV6-5; D not resolved. The origin of this receptor is a man between 25 and 39 years old with type 1 diabetes. CDR3 residues: CASRQSLSYNEQFF. Written as DNA, the CDR3 is TGTGCCAGCAGGCAGTCTCTCTCCTACAATGAGCAGTTCTTC.